The clone carrying this T cell receptor beta chain was detected a few times. The antigen remains undetermined. These data belong to a study of T-cell reconstitution after alpha-beta-depleted transplantation in children. Overall study findings and caveats: Two months or so post-transplant, alpha-beta T cells reportedly derived from several hundred expanded graft clones. Some patients owed their high day-60 TCRbeta diversity to surviving recipient T cells and thymic progenitors. Among T cells one year after transplant, newly produced cells accounted for most counts and diversity.

During its preparation, the TCRbeta library received unique molecular identifiers. MiXCR was run by TCRdb on the PCR reads, yielding one entry per CDR3 protein. The profile shows about 980,000 distinct CDR3 sequences, roughly 29% of them singletons. Material: PBMCs, mostly from graft donor cells, obtained 360 days after TCRalphabeta/CD19-depleted stem cell transplant. This receptor was identified in a boy less than two years old who had a stem cell transplant for SCID, so the T cells may come from the graft donor.

The CDR3 region is CASSYSKRDQPLHF. The CDR3 coding sequence is TGTGCCAGCAGTTACTCGAAGCGGGACCAACCCCTCCACTTT. The gene calls are TRBV6-5 and TRBJ1-6; D is perhaps TRBD1 (5 bases). The length of the CDR3 is 14 residues. CDR1 is MNHEY and CDR2 is SVGAGI in the germline V gene. V was trimmed by 0 bases and J by 12 bases, leaving 12 bases between them.